This T cell receptor beta chain was captured in a study of T cell changes during pregnancy in multiple sclerosis. Assay: immunoSEQ multiplex PCR; the TCRdb copy retains only in-frame clones and omits some. The data contain about 98,000 clones, roughly nine tenths of them seen just once; the ten biggest clones take up less than 2.5%. The CDR3 contains 16 residues. The V gene's germline CDR1 is SEHNR and CDR2 FQNEAQ (reference sequence). Trimming took 3 bases from V and 6 from J; bases not matched to a gene: 12. The rearrangement joins TRBV7-9 to TRBJ2-7; the match to TRBD1 covers 9 bases. The clonotype originates from a female donor in good health, enrolled as a control in a pregnancy study. The sample in question was peripheral blood, obtained after pregnancy. In nucleotides, the CDR3 is TGTGCCAGCAGCTTCGGTTTTAGGGGACAGGGCGGCGAGCAGTACTTC. Protein: CASSFGFRGQGGEQYF.